This T cell receptor beta chain is from a study of blood T cell repertoires in COVID-19. Study background: Samples taken during acute and convalescent COVID-19 were collected in the United States, Italy and Spain. Sources were T cells, B-cell-depleted T cells, or PBMCs; the material itself was cDNA or gDNA.

The CDR3 consists of 18 residues. In the authors' workflow: Amplification of reference gene primers was used by the study to estimate nucleated cell counts. Only in-frame clones appear in the TCRdb table, and some are missing; sequencing was by immunoSEQ multiplex PCR. The DNA gave D and trimming, while V, J and clone size come from that table. This table has some 130,000 clones, roughly 79% appearing once. Sequences were obtained from peripheral blood. The V call is TRBV21-1, the J call TRBJ1-1; the DNA was not compared with TRBD1, the D call given in the table. TRBV21-1 is recorded as a pseudogene. The source of this sequence is a human donor in a cohort sampled during active COVID-19. As DNA, the CDR3 is TGTGCCAGCAGCAAAGAAGTTTACAAGCAGGGGCGAAACACTGAAGCTTTCTTT. Encoded protein: CASSKEVYKQGRNTEAFF.